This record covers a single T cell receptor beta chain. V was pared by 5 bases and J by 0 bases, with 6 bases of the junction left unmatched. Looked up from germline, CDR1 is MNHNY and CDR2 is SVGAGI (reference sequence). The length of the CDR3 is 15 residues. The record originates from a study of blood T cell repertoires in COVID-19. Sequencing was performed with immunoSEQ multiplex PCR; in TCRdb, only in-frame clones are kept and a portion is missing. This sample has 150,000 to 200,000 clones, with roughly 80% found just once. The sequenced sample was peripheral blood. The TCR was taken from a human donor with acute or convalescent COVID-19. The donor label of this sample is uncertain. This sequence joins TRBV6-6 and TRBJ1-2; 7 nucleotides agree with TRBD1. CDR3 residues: CASSPHRGANYGYTF. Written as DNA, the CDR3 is TGTGCCAGCAGTCCACACAGGGGAGCTAACTATGGCTACACCTTC.